This TCR beta chain originates from a study of blood T cell repertoires in COVID-19. Trimming cost V 5 bases and J 9 bases; bases outside gene matches: 11. Germline CDR1 is SEHNR and CDR2 is FQNEAQ (reference sequence). The CDR3 is made up of 16 amino acids. Sequenced by immunoSEQ multiplex PCR; TCRdb stores in-frame clones only, minus some. The data show 100,000 to 150,000 clones, 85% seen once. What was sequenced was peripheral blood. The gene calls are TRBV7-9 and TRBJ1-6, with 9 bases lining up with TRBD1. The clonotype comes from a man aged 80 or over with active or convalescent COVID-19. The CDR3 spells CASSLPGQGRSSPLHF. CDR3 bases: TGTGCCAGCAGCCTCCCGGGACAGGGTCGTAGTTCACCCCTCCACTTT.